The text below deals with one T cell receptor (beta chain). Study processing details: Estimation of nucleated cell counts was performed using reference gene primer amplification. Clones were read by immunoSEQ multiplex PCR, and TCRdb kept only the in-frame ones, dropping some. V, J and clone size are taken as reported in that table, and D and trimming were inferred from the DNA itself. Altogether approximately 300,000 clones are present, around nine tenths being singletons, with the ten largest covering 4.5% to 7%. The data are from a study of blood T cell repertoires in COVID-19. Germline V gives CDR1 LGHDT, CDR2 YNNKEL (reference sequence). Germline trimming cut 4 bases from V and 4 bases from J; bases unmatched to any gene: 22. The CDR3 loop spans 20 amino acids.

The chain is built from TRBV3-1 (or the pseudogene TRBV3-2) and TRBJ2-3; 8 bases align to TRBD2. The sample comprised PBMCs or T cells enriched from blood (not recorded which). This clonotype was sampled from a woman in her thirties who had recovered from COVID-19. CDR3 DNA sequence: TGTGCCAGCAGCCGAACTATAGACTGGCGGGGGGCCGGGAGGGCAGATACGCAGTATTTT. Protein product: CASSRTIDWRGAGRADTQYF.